Following are 3 T cell receptor beta chains from one sample sequenced in a study of blood T cells in healthy people across ages. Using a J-beta primer mix together with a sample-barcoded 5' primer, a second PCR was run for roughly 6 to 11 cycles. From the 5' RACE reads, TCRdb called clonotypes with MiXCR, one entry per CDR3 protein. The table shows about 800,000 distinct CDR3 sequences, with around 25% occurring only once. These same records also appear under a second study, on T cells of mothers and their children.

Sequenced sample: blood. These TCRs come from a boy younger than 18 in good health.

In its sample, this clonotype was seen a few times. V and J are TRBV4-3 and TRBJ2-1; 9 nucleotides line up with TRBD2. The J call could be wrong; TRBJ2-7 is a better fit for the DNA end. This CDR3 region has 17 residues. Germline loops: CDR1 LGHNA, CDR2 YSLEER. CDR3 loop: CASSQDRAAGGSYEQYF. CDR3 DNA sequence: TGCGCCAGCAGCCAAGATCGGGCAGCGGGAGGTAGCTACGAGCAGTACTTC.

J is TRBJ1-2 and V is TRBV12-3 or TRBV12-4, with 9 positions matching TRBD1. The CDR3 has 14 amino acids. Trimming at V came to 7 bases and at J to 8 bases, leaving 11 bases not matched to a gene. The CDR3 is CASNPGDRVTGYTF. In nucleotides, the CDR3 is TGTGCCAGCAACCCGGGGGACAGGGTGACCGGCTACACCTTC.

This clonotype was counted only a few times. The genes are TRBV9 and TRBJ2-3, with D tentatively TRBD2 (7 bases). Trimming took 3 bases from V and 6 from J, leaving 17 bases between them. The germline V gene has CDR1 SGDLS and CDR2 YYNGEE. CDR3 length: 15 residues. CDR3 sequence reads: CASSAFAGAEDTQYF. The CDR3 DNA reads TGTGCCAGCAGCGCCTTTGCGGGGGCAGAGGATACGCAGTATTTT. The variable domain in full, completed from reference TRBV9 and TRBJ2-3, reads DSGVTQTPKHLITATGQRVTLRCSPRSGDLSVYWYQQSLDQGLQFLIQYYNGEERAKGNILERFSAQQFPDLHSELNLSSLELGDSALYFCASSAFAGAEDTQYFGPGTRLTVL.